The sequence of this TCR beta chain was determined in a study of blood T cells in healthy people across ages. Alongside a J-beta primer mix, a sample-barcoded 5' primer served in a second PCR lasting roughly 7 to 12 cycles. One entry per CDR3 protein results from TCRdb running MiXCR on the 5' RACE reads. The repertoire holds about 680,000 distinct CDR3 sequences, with about 52% as singletons. The TCR originated in a woman between 55 and 75 years old in good health. Source material: blood.

The CDR3 sequence: CASSLYNGATTDTQYF. The CDR3 bases are TGTGCCAGCAGCTTATACAACGGGGCCACCACAGATACGCAGTATTTT. This chain links TRBV7-2 with TRBJ2-3; D is possibly TRBD1 or TRBD2 (5 bases each). V lost 2 bases to trimming and J lost 2 bases, with 14 bases between them. This CDR3 has 16 amino acids. CDR1 SGHTA and CDR2 FQGNSA come from the germline V gene.